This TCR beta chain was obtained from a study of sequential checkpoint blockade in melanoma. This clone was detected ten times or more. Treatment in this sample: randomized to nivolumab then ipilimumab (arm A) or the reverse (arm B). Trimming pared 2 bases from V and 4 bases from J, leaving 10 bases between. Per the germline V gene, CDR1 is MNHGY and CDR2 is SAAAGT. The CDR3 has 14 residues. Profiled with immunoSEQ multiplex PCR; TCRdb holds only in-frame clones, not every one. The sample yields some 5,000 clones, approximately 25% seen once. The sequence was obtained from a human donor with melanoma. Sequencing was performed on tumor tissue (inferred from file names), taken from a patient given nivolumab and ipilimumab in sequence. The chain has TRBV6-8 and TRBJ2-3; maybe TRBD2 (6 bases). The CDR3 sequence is CASSYAGSADTQYF. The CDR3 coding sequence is TGTGCCAGCAGTTACGCGGGGTCAGCAGATACGCAGTATTTT.